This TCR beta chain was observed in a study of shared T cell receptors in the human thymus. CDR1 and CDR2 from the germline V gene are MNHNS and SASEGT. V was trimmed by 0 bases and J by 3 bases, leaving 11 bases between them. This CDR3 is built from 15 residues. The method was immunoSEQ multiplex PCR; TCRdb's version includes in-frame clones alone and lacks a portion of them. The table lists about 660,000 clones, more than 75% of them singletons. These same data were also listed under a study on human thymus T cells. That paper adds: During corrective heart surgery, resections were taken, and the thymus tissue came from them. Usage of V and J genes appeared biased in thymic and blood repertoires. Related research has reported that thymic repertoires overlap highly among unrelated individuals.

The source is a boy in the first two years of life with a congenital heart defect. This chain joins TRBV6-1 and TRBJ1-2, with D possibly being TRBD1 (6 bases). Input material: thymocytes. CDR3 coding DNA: TGTGCCAGCAGTGAAGCCCAGGGGCCCGACTATGGCTACACCTTC. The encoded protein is CASSEAQGPDYGYTF.